This T cell receptor beta chain was recovered during a study of vaccination and CD4 T cells after COVID-19. Study details: The authors exposed cells to overlapping spike peptides derived from SARS-CoV-2, HCoV-NL63, HCoV-OC43 and HCoV-229E. Treatment of control cultures consisted of a CEFX pool, an HIV-1 Nef pool, or no peptide.

A word on this clonotype: Its matching antigen is unknown.

Sequence data for DNA of cultured CD4+ T cells were generated by the Oncomine TCR Beta short-read assay. TCRdb reprocessed the PCR reads via MiXCR and lists one record per CDR3 protein. The sample includes under 15,000 distinct CDR3 sequences, approximately 61% of them seen just once. The treatment is: roughly 10-day PBMC culture with coronavirus spike peptide pools or control peptides (ViraFEST assay). ViraFEST relied on peptide pools to expand antigen-specific T cells; the TCRs were sequenced afterward. This receptor was identified in a human donor who had recovered from COVID-19. Sequencing was carried out using CD4+ T cells from blood, cultured in vitro.

CDR3 nucleotides: TGTGCCACCAAAAACAGGGGAGTTCGGTACACTGAAGCTTTCTTT. Translating gives CATKNRGVRYTEAFF. This chain joins TRBV5-6 and TRBJ1-1; 7 nucleotides match TRBD1. Germline CDR1 and CDR2: SGHDT and YYEEEE. The CDR3 loop spans 15 amino acids. Unmatched junction bases numbered 14, after V lost 9 bases and J lost 3 bases.